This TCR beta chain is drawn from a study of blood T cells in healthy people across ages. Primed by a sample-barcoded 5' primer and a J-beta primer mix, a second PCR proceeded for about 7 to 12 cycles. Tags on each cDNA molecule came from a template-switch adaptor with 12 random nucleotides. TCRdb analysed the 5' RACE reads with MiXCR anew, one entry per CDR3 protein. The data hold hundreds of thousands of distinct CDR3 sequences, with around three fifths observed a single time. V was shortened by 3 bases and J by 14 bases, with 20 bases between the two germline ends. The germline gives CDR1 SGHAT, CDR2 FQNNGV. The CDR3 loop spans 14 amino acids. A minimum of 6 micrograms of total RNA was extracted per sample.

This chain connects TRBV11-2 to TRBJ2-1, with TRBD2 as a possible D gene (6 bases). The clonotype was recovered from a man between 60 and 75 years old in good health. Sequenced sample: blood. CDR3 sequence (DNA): TGTGCCAGCAGCTTTTCGGAGGGCATCGGGCAGGAGTTCTTC. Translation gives CASSFSEGIGQEFF. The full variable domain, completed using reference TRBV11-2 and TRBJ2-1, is EAGVAQSPRYKIIEKRQSVAFWCNPISGHATLYWYQQILGQGPKLLIQFQNNGVVDDSQLPKDRFSAERLKGVDSTLKIQPAKLEDSAVYLCASSFSEGIGQEFFGPGTRLTVL.